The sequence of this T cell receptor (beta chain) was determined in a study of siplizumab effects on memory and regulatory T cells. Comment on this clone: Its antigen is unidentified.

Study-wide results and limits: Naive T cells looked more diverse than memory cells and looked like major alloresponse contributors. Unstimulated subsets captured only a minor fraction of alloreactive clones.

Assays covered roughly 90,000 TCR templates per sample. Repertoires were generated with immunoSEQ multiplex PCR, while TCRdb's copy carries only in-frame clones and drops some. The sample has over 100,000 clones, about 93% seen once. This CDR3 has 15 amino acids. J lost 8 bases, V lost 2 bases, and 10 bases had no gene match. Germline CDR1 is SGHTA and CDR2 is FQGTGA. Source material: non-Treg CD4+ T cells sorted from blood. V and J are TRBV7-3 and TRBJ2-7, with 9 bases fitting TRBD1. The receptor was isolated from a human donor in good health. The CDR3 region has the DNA TGTGCCAGCAGCTTAGAACGGGACAGGGTGGAAAAGCAGTACTTC. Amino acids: CASSLERDRVEKQYF.